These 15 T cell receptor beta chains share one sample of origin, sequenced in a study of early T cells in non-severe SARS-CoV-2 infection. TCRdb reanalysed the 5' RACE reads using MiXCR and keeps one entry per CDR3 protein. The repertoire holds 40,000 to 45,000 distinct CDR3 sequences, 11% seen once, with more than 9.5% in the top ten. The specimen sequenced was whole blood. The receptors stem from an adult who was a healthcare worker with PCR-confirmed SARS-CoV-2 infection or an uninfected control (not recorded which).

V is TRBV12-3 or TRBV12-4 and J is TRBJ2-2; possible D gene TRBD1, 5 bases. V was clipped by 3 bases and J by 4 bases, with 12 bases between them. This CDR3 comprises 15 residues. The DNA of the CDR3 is TGTGCCAGCAGTTTGGGGCGATCTATCACCGGGGAGCTGTTTTTT. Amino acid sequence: CASSLGRSITGELFF.

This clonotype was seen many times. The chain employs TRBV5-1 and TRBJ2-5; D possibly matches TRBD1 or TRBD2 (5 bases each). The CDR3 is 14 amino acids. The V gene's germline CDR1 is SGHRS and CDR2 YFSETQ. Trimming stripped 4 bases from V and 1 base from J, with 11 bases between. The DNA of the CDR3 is TGCGCCAGCAGCCTCACCGGGGCCCAAGAGACCCAGTACTTC. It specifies CASSLTGAQETQYF.

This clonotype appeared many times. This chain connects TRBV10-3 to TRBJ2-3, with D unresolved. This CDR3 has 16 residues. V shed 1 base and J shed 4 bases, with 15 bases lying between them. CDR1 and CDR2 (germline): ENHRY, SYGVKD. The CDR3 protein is CAISEYTAQAADTQYF. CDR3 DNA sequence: TGTGCCATCAGTGAGTATACAGCTCAGGCAGCAGATACGCAGTATTTT.

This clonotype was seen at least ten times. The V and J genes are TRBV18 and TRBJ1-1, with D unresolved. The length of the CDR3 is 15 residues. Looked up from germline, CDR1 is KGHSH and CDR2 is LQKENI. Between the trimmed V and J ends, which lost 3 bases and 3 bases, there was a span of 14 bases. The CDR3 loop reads CASSPYTGRDTEAFF. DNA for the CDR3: TGTGCCAGCTCACCTTACACTGGAAGGGACACTGAAGCTTTCTTT.

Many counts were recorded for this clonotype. The CDR3 loop is CASMGLACGDQETQYF. The CDR3 DNA sequence: TGTGCCAGCATGGGGCTAGCTTGCGGGGACCAAGAGACCCAGTACTTC. This chain links TRBV21-1 with TRBJ2-5; the tabulated D call, TRBD2, remains unverified against the DNA. TRBV21-1 is a documented pseudogene. This CDR3 spans 16 amino acids.

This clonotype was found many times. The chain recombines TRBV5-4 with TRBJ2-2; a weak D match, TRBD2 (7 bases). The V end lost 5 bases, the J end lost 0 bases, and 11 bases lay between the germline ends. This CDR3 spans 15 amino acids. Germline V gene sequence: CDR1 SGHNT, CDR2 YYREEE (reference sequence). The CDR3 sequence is CASRIGGPNTGELFF. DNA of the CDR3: TGTGCCAGCAGAATCGGGGGGCCGAACACCGGGGAGCTGTTTTTT.

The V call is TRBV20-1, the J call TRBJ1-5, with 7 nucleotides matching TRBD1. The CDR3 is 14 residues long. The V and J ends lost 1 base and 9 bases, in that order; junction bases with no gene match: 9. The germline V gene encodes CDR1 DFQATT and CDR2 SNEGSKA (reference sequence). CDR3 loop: CSARGQGGITPQHF. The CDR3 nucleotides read TGCAGTGCTAGAGGGCAGGGGGGTATAACGCCCCAGCATTTT.

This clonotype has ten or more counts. CDR3 nucleotide sequence: TGTGCCAGCAGTTTAGGGCAGGCTACCTACGAGCAGTACTTC. Its translation is CASSLGQATYEQYF. This chain connects TRBV12-3 or TRBV12-4 to TRBJ2-7; no clear D. This CDR3 is 14 amino acids long. Trimming left V 1 base short and J 2 bases short, with 9 bases between.

CDR3 loop: CASSLGEADTGELFF. CDR3 nucleotides: TGTGCCAGCAGCTTAGGAGAGGCGGACACCGGGGAGCTGTTTTTT. The rearrangement links TRBV7-9 to TRBJ2-2; D uncertain. This CDR3 spans 15 amino acids. Germline V lookup: CDR1 SEHNR, CDR2 FQNEAQ (reference sequence). V dropped 1 base and J dropped 3 bases, with 9 bases sitting between them.

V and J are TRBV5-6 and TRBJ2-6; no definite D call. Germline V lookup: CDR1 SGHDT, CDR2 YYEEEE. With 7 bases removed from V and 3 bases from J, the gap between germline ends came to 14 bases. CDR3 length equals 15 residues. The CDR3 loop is CASGPAHIGANVLTF. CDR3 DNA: TGTGCCAGCGGGCCCGCGCATATTGGGGCCAACGTCCTGACTTTC.

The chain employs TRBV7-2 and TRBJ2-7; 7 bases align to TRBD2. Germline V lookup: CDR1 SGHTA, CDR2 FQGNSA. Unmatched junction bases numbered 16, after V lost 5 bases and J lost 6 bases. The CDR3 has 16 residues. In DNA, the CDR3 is TGTGCCAGCAGCGCAAACTCTCTAGCGGTCCCCCCCGAGCAGTACTTC. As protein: CASSANSLAVPPEQYF.

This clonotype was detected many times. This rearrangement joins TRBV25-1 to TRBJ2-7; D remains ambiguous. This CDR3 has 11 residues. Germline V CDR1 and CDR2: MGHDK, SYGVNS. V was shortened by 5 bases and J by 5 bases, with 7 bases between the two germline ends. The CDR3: CASSRKDEQYF. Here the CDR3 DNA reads TGTGCCAGCAGTAGGAAGGACGAGCAGTACTTC.

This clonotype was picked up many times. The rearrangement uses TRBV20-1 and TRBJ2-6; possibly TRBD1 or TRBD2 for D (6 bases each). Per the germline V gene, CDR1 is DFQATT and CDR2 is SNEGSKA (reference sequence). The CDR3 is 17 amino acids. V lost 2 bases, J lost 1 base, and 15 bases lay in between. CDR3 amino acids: CSARRAGEASGANVLTF. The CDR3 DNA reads TGCAGTGCTAGAAGGGCAGGGGAGGCGTCTGGGGCCAACGTCCTGACTTTC.

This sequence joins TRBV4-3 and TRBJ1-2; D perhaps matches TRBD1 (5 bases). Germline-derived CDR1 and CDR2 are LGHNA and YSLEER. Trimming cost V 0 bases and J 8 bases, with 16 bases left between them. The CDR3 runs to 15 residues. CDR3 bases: TGCGCCAGCAGCCAAGAAGCAGGCAGGGCGGAGGGCTACACCTTC. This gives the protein CASSQEAGRAEGYTF.

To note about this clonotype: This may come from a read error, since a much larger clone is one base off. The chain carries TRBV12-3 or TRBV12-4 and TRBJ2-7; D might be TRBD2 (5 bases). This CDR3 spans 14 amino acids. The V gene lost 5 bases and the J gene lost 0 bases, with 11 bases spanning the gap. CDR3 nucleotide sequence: TGTGCCAGCAGTCTGCACGGGAACTCCTACGAGCAGTACTTC. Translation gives CASSLHGNSYEQYF.